This T cell receptor (beta chain) was captured in a study of blood T cell repertoires in COVID-19 (dated by TCRdb to about 2020). At the level of the whole study: Samples covering the acute and convalescent phases of COVID-19 were provided by collaborators in the United States, Italy and Spain. The material from the prospective study consisted of cDNA or gDNA derived from T cells, B-cell-depleted T cells, or PBMCs. Subjects who had been exposed to COVID-19, were actively infected with it, or had recovered from it provided the deeply sampled blood TCRbeta repertoires that made up the dataset. A freely available public database, intended as a resource for researchers studying the immune response to SARS-CoV-2, is where the repertoires were released. The samples were drawn from the first 160 participants of the ongoing ImmuneRACE study and from over 950 subjects provided by 6 global collaborators. Nearly every sample came with metadata listing a de-identified subject ID, COVID-19 status, age in years and sex. Where available, HLA class I and class II types were obtained from metadata supplied by the sample provider rather than from assay-based typing. What the authors observed across the whole study: How much clinical and demographic metadata was included differed by source and by participant, and the metadata was provided uncurated.

Points on this clone: Its target antigen remains unknown. No much larger clone exists at a distance of one base, and base qualities are not known.

The immunoSEQ Assay, a bias-controlled multiplex PCR, was used to amplify TCRbeta CDR3 regions from genomic DNA. Per the authors' processing: The number of nucleated cells in each sample was estimated from the amplification of reference gene primers within the assay. Sequence reads were collapsed and filtered to measure the absolute abundance of every unique TCRbeta CDR3 rearrangement. Productive Simpson clonality was computed per sample as the square root of Simpson's diversity index over productive rearrangements. In its TCRdb copy, this immuneACCESS table keeps in-frame sequences only and misses some clones. Where compared with another copy, unresolved V genes explain less than half of these, and the others have no known cause. That table gives V, J and clone size, and the DNA gave D and trimming. The sample has over 150,000 clones on record, roughly 79% of them singletons. The ten largest clonotypes hold about 25% of the sample.

The collaborating institutions used their own protocols to collect whole blood in K2EDTA tubes. For TCRbeta analysis, collaborators shipped samples in one of three forms: frozen whole blood, isolated PBMCs, or DNA extracted from either of those sample types. At the junction V is shortened by 0 bases and J by 2 bases; bases outside the gene matches: 6. According to the germline V gene (reference sequence), CDR1 reads LNHDA and CDR2 reads SQIVND. Reading from cysteine to phenylalanine, the CDR3 counts 17 amino acids. Of all the DNA, just the CDR3 is kept, 51 bases in frame from base 1. The receptor's source is a woman in her seventies with acute or convalescent COVID-19. This receptor chain uses TRBV19 and TRBJ2-3; the central 9 bases match TRBD2. The sequencing input was peripheral blood. The nucleotide sequence reads TGTGCCAGTAGTATAGATAGGCCTAGCGGGGACACAGATACGCAGTATTTT. Translation gives CASSIDRPSGDTDTQYF.